A selection of T cell receptor beta chains follows, all from one sample in a study of T cell repertoires in cytomegalovirus infection. TCRdb fed the reads into MiXCR, producing one record per CDR3 protein. The table has about 130,000 distinct CDR3 sequences, 7% to 9.5% seen once. The sequenced sample consisted of PBMCs. These receptors were collected from a human donor in good health (CMV status not recorded). Some clones in this sample may be carry-over from other donors' samples. CDR3s include the opening cysteine and the closing phenylalanine or tryptophan. The D gene is left open where the match is weak. Expanded clones are given a class, and other clones once, few, many or no size at all.

>TRBV6-5|NA|TRBJ1-2|NA
TGTGCCAGCAGTCTATTGATTAACTATGGCTACACCTTC
CASSLLINYGYTF
>TRBV3-1|NA|TRBJ2-5|NA
TGTGCCAGCAGCCCCAACCACCCAGGTGGGGAGACCCAGTACTTC
CASSPNHPGGETQYF
>TRBV7-4|NA|TRBJ2-1|many
TGTGCCCTCCGGGGGGCACCAACCGATGAGCAGTTCTTC
CALRGAPTDEQFF
>TRBV2|NA|TRBJ1-4|many
TGTGCCAGCAAATCGGAGACTAATGAAAAACTGTTTTTT
CASKSETNEKLFF
>TRBV7-9|NA|TRBJ1-2|many
TGTGCCAGCAGCTTAGAGGCAGGCTATGGCTACACCTTC
CASSLEAGYGYTF
>TRBV7-3|TRBD1|TRBJ2-1|many
TGTGCCAGCAGCTTATGGGACAGGCGTTACAATGAGCAGTTCTTC
CASSLWDRRYNEQFF
>TRBV28|NA|TRBJ2-1|many
TGTGCCAGCAGTTTTGGGCGGAACAATGAGCAGTTCTTC
CASSFGRNNEQFF
>TRBV27|TRBD2|TRBJ2-7|few
TGTGCCAGCAGGGATTCCGGACTAGCGTCCTACGAGCAGTACTTC
CASRDSGLASYEQYF
>TRBV29-1|NA|TRBJ1-1|NA
TGCAGCGTTGAGTGGGCCGTTTGGATGAACACTGAAGCTTTCTTT
CSVEWAVWMNTEAFF
>TRBV28|NA|TRBJ1-4|many
TGTGCCAGCAGCGACCTCCAAAAACTGTTTTTT
CASSDLQKLFF
>TRBV10-3|TRBD2|TRBJ2-5|NA
TGTGCCATCAGCGGACTAGCGGGGGCCCAAGAGACCCAGTACTTC
CAISGLAGAQETQYF
>TRBV19|TRBD1|TRBJ1-2|many
TGTGCCAGTAGTACCCGTACAGGGGGCGAGTCTAACTATGGCTACACCTTC
CASSTRTGGESNYGYTF
>TRBV19|NA|TRBJ1-1|many
TGTGCCAGTAGGCTGGCAGGCCTAAACACTGAAGCTTTCTTT
CASRLAGLNTEAFF
>TRBV20-1|TRBD2|TRBJ2-1|NA
TGCAGTGCGGCGGGGGGGTCGGTCTCCTACAATGAGCAGTTCTTC
CSAAGGSVSYNEQFF
>TRBV12-3/TRBV12-4|NA|TRBJ1-5|many
TGTGCCAGCAGTTTAGTAGGAGATAGCAATCAGCCCCAGCATTTT
CASSLVGDSNQPQHF
>TRBV7-2|TRBD1|TRBJ2-5|medium-sized
TGTGCCAGCAGCTCCGTTAGGGGGCGCGGTCAAGAGACCCAGTACTTC
CASSSVRGRGQETQYF
>TRBV19|NA|TRBJ2-5|many
TGTGCCAGTAGTACCATGGCGGGGAAAGAGACCCAGTACTTC
CASSTMAGKETQYF
>TRBV3-1|NA|TRBJ2-7|NA
TGTGCCAGCAGCCAAGGAACCGGGACTCGGATCTACGAGCAGTACTTC
CASSQGTGTRIYEQYF
>TRBV6-6|NA|TRBJ1-1|NA
TGTGCCAGCAGCCCTACCCGGACAGACATCTTCATGAACACTGAAGCTTTCTTT
CASSPTRTDIFMNTEAFF
>TRBV29-1|NA|TRBJ1-1|NA
TGCAGCGTTGAAAGTACTAGCATGAACACTGAAGCTTTCTTT
CSVESTSMNTEAFF
>TRBV12-3/TRBV12-4|TRBD1|TRBJ1-1|many
TGTGCCAGCAGTTTATCTGCGGGACAGGGGCATACTGAAGCTTTCTTT
CASSLSAGQGHTEAFF
>TRBV7-2|NA|TRBJ1-6|many
TGTGCCAGCAGCACCCGGACAGCTAATTCACCCCTCCACTTT
CASSTRTANSPLHF
>TRBV7-2|TRBD1|TRBJ1-1|many
TGTGCCAGCAGCTCATTTAGGGACAGGGGGCTAGGCACTGAAGCTTTCTTT
CASSSFRDRGLGTEAFF
>TRBV2|TRBD2|TRBJ2-5|NA
TGTGCCAGCAGTGTTTCGGCGACCGGGGGGGAGACCCAGTACTTC
CASSVSATGGETQYF
>TRBV7-6|TRBD2|TRBJ2-5|many
TGTGCCAGCAGCTTAGATGGGACTAAAACGTACCAAGAGACCCAGTACTTC
CASSLDGTKTYQETQYF
>TRBV7-6|NA|TRBJ1-5|NA
TGCGCCAGCATCTTAGATCGTCAGCCCCAGCATTTT
CASILDRQPQHF
>TRBV4-1|NA|TRBJ1-4|many
TGCGCCAGCAGCCAGGGGAGAGCTAATGAAAAACTGTTTTTT
CASSQGRANEKLFF
>TRBV5-1|NA|TRBJ1-6|few
TGCGCCAGCAGCTTGGCCAGCGGGGGCCCTAATTCACCCCTCCACTTT
CASSLASGGPNSPLHF
>TRBV7-9|NA|TRBJ1-1|NA
TGTACTGAAACAGGGCCAAGCCCTGAAGCTTTCTTT
CTETGPSPEAFF
>TRBV28|TRBD1|TRBJ2-5|NA
TGTGCCAGCAGTTTGGGGGACAGGGGGCGTCGGGAGACCCAGTACTTC
CASSLGDRGRRETQYF
>TRBV20-1|NA|TRBJ2-1|few
TGCAGTGCTAGAGAGAGTCTAGCATATAATGAGCAGTTCTTC
CSARESLAYNEQFF
>TRBV28|NA|TRBJ1-1|many
TGTGCCAGTTGGGGGATTGGAAGAACAGACACTGAAGCTTTCTTT
CASWGIGRTDTEAFF
>TRBV6-1|TRBD2|TRBJ2-2|many
TGTGCCAGCAGGCTCGGGGGGGGCTGGACCGGGGAGCTGTTTTTT
CASRLGGGWTGELFF
>TRBV10-3|TRBD1|TRBJ1-5|NA
TGTGCCATCAGTTCCGGGACCGGGACAGGGCCTCAGCCCCAGCATTTT
CAISSGTGTGPQPQHF
>TRBV20-1|NA|TRBJ2-5|NA
TGCAGAGACAGACACCAAGAGACCCAGTACTTC
CRDRHQETQYF
>TRBV2|TRBD2|TRBJ2-3|many
TGTGCCAGCAGTGAACTAGCGGGGACAAGCACAGATACGCAGTATTTT
CASSELAGTSTDTQYF